The clone carrying this T cell receptor (beta chain) was detected only a few times. Its cognate antigen is unknown. In germline, CDR1 is PRHDT, CDR2 FYEKMQ (reference sequence). V lost 3 bases and J lost 0; bases outside the gene matches: 14. This CDR3 has 19 residues. The sample originates from a study of T-cell memory formation after mild COVID-19. Study-wide results and limits: Confirmation of SARS-CoV-2 specificity was lacking for second-wave clones peaking day 37. Pre-infection memory showed some responding clones, and this suggested that cross-reactive memory joined.

5'RACE with constant-segment primers built TCRalpha and TCRbeta cDNA libraries with UMIs. MiXCR was run by TCRdb on the 5' RACE reads, yielding one entry per CDR3 protein. The top ten clones hold approximately 8.4% of a sample with around 510,000 distinct CDR3 sequences, less than 25% of them seen once. This TCR came from an adult woman who had mild COVID-19 (a few samples of this study predate the infection). Cell type and time point are not known. This rearrangement joins TRBV13 to TRBJ2-5, with TRBD1 identical over 9 bases. Sample: PBMCs or a T cell subset sorted from them (not recorded which). The CDR3: CASSFGQGSSLKYQETQYF. DNA of the CDR3: TGTGCCAGCAGCTTCGGACAGGGGTCTTCCTTAAAGTACCAAGAGACCCAGTACTTC.